The 29 T cell receptor beta chains reported below all come from one sample, sequenced in a study of shared clonotypes between healthy human individuals. Sequencing was performed with immunoSEQ multiplex PCR; in TCRdb, only in-frame clones are kept and a portion is missing. The data show approximately 470,000 clones, 65% to 85% seen once. The specimen sequenced was PBMCs. Receptors originate from a woman aged 40 to 50 in good health. Some clones in this sample may be carry-over from other donors' samples.

The V gene is TRBV19, the J gene TRBJ2-5; maybe TRBD2 (6 bases). Germline CDR1 and CDR2: LNHDA and SQIVND (reference sequence). Trimming stripped 4 bases from V and 5 bases from J, with 11 bases between. This CDR3 region has 13 residues. CDR3 sequence: CASSRWAGETQYF. CDR3 bases: TGTGCCAGTAGTAGGTGGGCGGGGGAGACCCAGTACTTC.

This clone came up once. Given a far larger clone just one base away, this is likely a sequencing read error. The chain uses TRBV5-1 and TRBJ2-7; the D gene is possibly TRBD2 (5 bases). This CDR3 is built from 14 residues. Trimming removed 2 bases at V and 6 bases at J, with 15 bases between. CDR1 and CDR2 from the germline V gene are SGHRS and YFSETQ. CDR3 residues: CASSLAVSPLEQYF. The DNA of the CDR3 is TGCGCCAGCAGCTTAGCGGTATCCCCCCTCGAGCAGTACTTC.

V is TRBV5-8 and J is TRBJ2-7, with TRBD2 matching 13 bases. This CDR3 spans 15 amino acids. In germline, CDR1 is SGHTS, CDR2 YDEGEE. V trimming: 1 base; J trimming: 6 bases; junction bases outside the gene matches: 4. This CDR3 reads CASSLPGLAGFEQYF. CDR3 sequence (DNA): TGTGCCAGCAGCTTGCCGGGACTAGCGGGATTCGAGCAGTACTTC.

J is TRBJ1-4 and V is TRBV2; possible D gene TRBD1, 6 bases. In germline, CDR1 is SNHLY, CDR2 FYNNEI. The CDR3 consists of 16 residues. Trimming stripped 2 bases from V and 8 bases from J, with 18 bases between. CDR3 in amino acids: CASSEFGRGAGEKLFF. CDR3 DNA: TGTGCCAGCAGTGAATTTGGTAGGGGGGCGGGCGAAAAACTGTTTTTT.

Notes on this clone: A far larger clone is one nucleotide away, so this likely arose from a read error. This sample includes further DNA sequences coding for the same CDR3. The chain has TRBV6-5 and TRBJ2-7; D perhaps matches TRBD1 (5 bases). Germline lookup yields CDR1 MNHEY and CDR2 SVGAGI. This CDR3 comprises 14 residues. The V end was cut by 0 bases, the J end by 4 bases, with 10 bases between. CDR3 in amino acids: CASSYSQGTYEQYF. CDR3 nucleotides: TGTGCCAGCAGTTACTCGCAGGGTACTTACGAGCAGTACTTC.

This CDR3 is CASSTSGRPTDTQYF. In nucleotides, the CDR3 is TGTGCCAGCAGTACAAGCGGGAGACCCACAGATACGCAGTATTTT. The chain joins TRBV6-4 to TRBJ2-3, with TRBD2 matching 8 bases. Germline-derived CDR1 and CDR2 are MRHNA and SNTAGT. With V trimmed by 5 bases and J by 2 bases, 6 bases remained unmatched. The CDR3 has 15 amino acids.

The rearrangement links TRBV28 to TRBJ2-3; 10 nucleotides agree with TRBD2. The CDR3 runs to 14 residues. Trimming cost V 6 bases and J 0 bases; bases outside gene matches: 0. Germline V gene data show CDR1 as MDHEN and CDR2 as SYDVKM. The CDR3: CASRTSGSTDTQYF. DNA of the CDR3: TGTGCCAGCAGGACTAGCGGGAGCACAGATACGCAGTATTTT.

The table lists this clone with a count of one. The rearrangement joins TRBV5-1 to TRBJ2-7, with D perhaps TRBD1 or TRBD2 (5 bases each). CDR1 is SGHRS, CDR2 YFSETQ, per germline. The CDR3 has 17 residues. V was pared by 3 bases and J by 0 bases, with 19 bases between. The CDR3 is CASSYQPGPGNSYEQYF. The DNA of the CDR3 is TGCGCCAGCAGCTATCAACCGGGACCGGGAAACTCCTACGAGCAGTACTTC.

This clone showed up just once. A read error is likely here: a far larger clone is one base away. The chain couples TRBV7-3 to TRBJ1-1, with TRBD1 as a possible D gene (6 bases). The V gene's germline CDR1 is SGHTA and CDR2 FQGTGA. There are 13 residues in the CDR3. CDR3: CASSPNGDTGAFF. The CDR3, as DNA: TGTGCCAGCAGCCCTAATGGGGACACTGGAGCTTTCTTT.

The J gene is TRBJ2-1, the V gene TRBV27, with TRBD1 as a possible D gene (5 bases). V lost 3 bases and J 0 bases, leaving 6 bases between the germline ends. Germline V lookup: CDR1 MNHEY, CDR2 SMNVEV (reference sequence). The CDR3 has 14 amino acids. DNA of the CDR3: TGTGCCAGCAGTTTTAGGGGCTCCTACAATGAGCAGTTCTTC. It specifies CASSFRGSYNEQFF.

This chain links TRBV30 with TRBJ1-1; 9 bases match TRBD1. The CDR3 runs to 14 residues. Trimming cost V 2 bases and J 4 bases; bases outside gene matches: 5. From germline, CDR1 is GTSNPN and CDR2 SVGIG (reference sequence). CDR3 loop: CAWSRDRVGTEAFF. The CDR3 nucleotides read TGTGCCTGGAGTAGGGACAGGGTTGGCACTGAAGCTTTCTTT.

The chain has TRBV5-1 and TRBJ2-5; TRBD2 agrees at 9 bases. The CDR3 sequence is 16 residues long. V was pared by 1 base and J by 1 base, with 5 bases of the junction left unmatched. Germline V lookup: CDR1 SGHRS, CDR2 YFSETQ. CDR3 DNA: TGCGCCAGCAGCTTGAGAGCTAGCGGGACCCAAGAGACCCAGTACTTC. Its protein is CASSLRASGTQETQYF.

J is TRBJ2-5 and V is TRBV20-1; D gene ambiguous. Germline CDR1 DFQATT, CDR2 SNEGSKA (reference sequence). The CDR3 is 11 amino acids. Trimming left V 6 bases short and J 5 bases short, with 10 bases between. Written as DNA, the CDR3 is TGCAGTGCACCCGCTGAGGAGACCCAGTACTTC. Residues: CSAPAEETQYF.

Turning to this clone: This likely traces to a read error, being one base from a far larger clone. Other DNA sequences in this sample translate to the same CDR3. In nucleotides, the CDR3 is TGTGCTAGCGGCGGCAGGAACTCTGGAAACACCATATATTTT. This encodes CASGGRNSGNTIYF. V and J are TRBV6-1 and TRBJ1-3; D not resolved. Germline V gene lookup returns CDR1 MNHNS and CDR2 SASEGT. CDR3 length: 14 residues.

The V gene is TRBV10-3, the J gene TRBJ2-7; D is possibly TRBD2 (6 bases). The CDR3 has 14 amino acids. The V and J ends lost 3 bases and 7 bases respectively, with 16 bases between them. Germline V lookup: CDR1 ENHRY, CDR2 SYGVKD. The CDR3 DNA reads TGTGCCATCAGTGACCCGGGACTCCTGGTGGAGCAGTACTTC. Protein product: CAISDPGLLVEQYF.

V and J are TRBV30 and TRBJ2-3, with 11 bases lining up with TRBD2. The CDR3 sequence is 16 residues long. The germline V gene has CDR1 GTSNPN and CDR2 SVGIG (reference sequence). The junction had 6 bases not matched to a gene; V was cut back by 0 bases and J by 4 bases. CDR3 in DNA: TGTGCCTGGAGTGTTGGGGCTAGCGGGAGGTCAGATACGCAGTATTTT. Translating it yields CAWSVGASGRSDTQYF.

The V and J genes are TRBV6-1 and TRBJ1-2; 8 bases are shared with TRBD1. With V trimmed by 6 bases and J by 6 bases, 9 bases remained unmatched. CDR1 is MNHNS, CDR2 SASEGT, per germline. CDR3 size: 14 residues. CDR3 loop: CASSLADRVDGYTF. The DNA for the CDR3 is TGTGCCAGCAGCCTAGCGGACAGGGTGGATGGCTACACCTTC.

V gene TRBV14 combines with J gene TRBJ1-1; D possibly corresponds to TRBD1 (5 bases). The CDR3 has 15 residues. V was pared by 4 bases and J by 8 bases, with 20 bases between. CDR1 is SGHDN, CDR2 FVKESK, per germline. The CDR3 nucleotides are TGTGCCAGCAGCCGACTAGGGGATCCGTCCTGGGAAGCTTTCTTT. As protein: CASSRLGDPSWEAFF.

The chain carries TRBV5-1 and TRBJ2-2; D is ambiguous. V was clipped by 1 base and J by 1 base, with 5 bases between them. The CDR3 is 14 residues long. Germline CDR1 SGHRS, CDR2 YFSETQ. CDR3 DNA sequence: TGCGCCAGCAGCTTGACAATGAACACCGGGGAGCTGTTTTTT. Protein sequence: CASSLTMNTGELFF.

The chain employs TRBV7-2 and TRBJ2-5; no reliable D call. V was shortened by 2 bases and J by 2 bases, with 6 bases between the two germline ends. The CDR3 consists of 13 residues. Germline V gene sequence: CDR1 SGHTA, CDR2 FQGNSA. CDR3 in amino acids: CASSLIGQETQYF. CDR3 DNA sequence: TGTGCCAGCAGCTTAATCGGACAAGAGACCCAGTACTTC.

This clone was observed a single time. The chain links TRBV9 to TRBJ2-7; 7 bases are a match to TRBD2. CDR3 length equals 14 residues. The germline CDR1 and CDR2 sequences are SGDLS and YYNGEE. The V and J ends lost 0 bases and 4 bases, in that order; junction bases with no gene match: 4. CDR3 region: CASSVGGSGYEQYF. The CDR3 DNA sequence: TGTGCCAGCAGCGTAGGCGGGAGTGGGTACGAGCAGTACTTC.

This clone showed up just once. This chain uses TRBV30 with TRBJ1-5; 7 bases map to TRBD1. CDR1 is GTSNPN, CDR2 SVGIG, per germline (reference sequence). After removal of 7 bases from V and 7 bases from J, the junction contained 13 bases not matched to a gene. There are 14 residues in the CDR3. The CDR3 region has the DNA TGTGCCTCGTCCCGGGACAGTGTACGGCAGCCCCAGCATTTT. This encodes CASSRDSVRQPQHF. Drawing the rest from reference TRBV30 and TRBJ1-5, the complete variable domain is SQTIHQWPATLVQPVGSPLSLECTVEGTSNPNLYWYRQAAGRGLQLLFYSVGIGQISSEVPQNLSASRPQDRQFILSSKKLLLSDSGFYLCASSRDSVRQPQHFGDGTRLSIL.

On this clone: Only one base separates this from a far larger clonotype, so it likely reflects a read error. The chain joins TRBV19 to TRBJ1-2; 7 bases align to TRBD1. CDR3 length: 16 amino acids. The germline V gene has CDR1 LNHDA and CDR2 SQIVND (reference sequence). Unmatched junction bases numbered 10, after V lost 4 bases and J lost 2 bases. Here the CDR3 reads CASSTRTGSTNYGYTF. The CDR3 DNA follows: TGTGCCAGTAGTACCCGGACAGGCTCGACCAACTATGGCTACACCTTC.

Comments on this clone: The junction shows a germline mismatch at one end, possibly a read error. V usage is TRBV19 and J usage is TRBJ2-1; 8 bases fit TRBD2. The CDR3 spans 12 residues. Germline CDR1 is LNHDA and CDR2 is SQIVND (reference sequence). The CDR3 loop is CASSTSGLDTLF. The CDR3 DNA is TGTGCCAGTAGTACCTCGGGACTAGACACCCTCTTC. Supplemented by reference TRBV19 and TRBJ2-1, the full variable domain reads DGGITQSPKYLFRKEGQNVTLSCEQNLNHDAMYWYRQDPGQGLRLIYYSQIVNDFQKGDIAEGYSVSREKKESFPLTVTSAQKNPTAFYLCASSTSGLDTLFGPGTRLTVL.

The chain combines TRBV2 with TRBJ2-7, with 8 positions matching TRBD1. The CDR3 is 14 amino acids. V shed 4 bases, J shed 3 bases, and the junction held 5 bases outside the gene matches. CDR1 is SNHLY and CDR2 is FYNNEI in the germline V gene. For the CDR3, the DNA is TGTGCCAGCAGTGGCGGACAGGGAGTCTACGAGCAGTACTTC. It yields the protein CASSGGQGVYEQYF.

The CDR3 coding sequence is TGTGCCAGCAGCTTACTGACAGATGAAAAACTGTTTTTT. Protein product: CASSLLTDEKLFF. V gene TRBV7-8 combines with J gene TRBJ1-4; perhaps TRBD1 as D (5 bases). There are 13 residues in the CDR3. V dropped 2 bases and J dropped 6 bases, with 7 bases sitting between them. CDR1 and CDR2 (germline): SGHVS, FQNEAQ. Looking up the rest from reference TRBV7-8 and TRBJ1-4 gives the full variable domain: GAGVSQSPRYKVAKRGQDVALRCDPISGHVSLFWYQQALGQGPEFLTYFQNEAQLDKSGLPSDRFFAERPEGSVSTLKIQRTQQEDSAVYLCASSLLTDEKLFFGSGTQLSVL.

This clone was counted a few times. The V call is TRBV30, the J call TRBJ1-5; 9 bases map to TRBD1. Losses at the gene ends were 3 bases for V and 3 bases for J; bases not matched to a gene: 6. The CDR3 consists of 15 residues. Germline V CDR1 and CDR2: GTSNPN, SVGIG (reference sequence). CDR3 sequence (DNA): TGTGCCTGGAGCTGGAGGACAGGGGCCAATCAGCCCCAGCATTTT. Amino acid sequence: CAWSWRTGANQPQHF.

The J gene is TRBJ2-3, the V gene TRBV5-1, with D perhaps matching TRBD1 (6 bases). CDR3 length: 15 amino acids. Germline V lookup: CDR1 SGHRS, CDR2 YFSETQ. Trimming cost V 3 bases and J 4 bases, with 15 bases left between them. CDR3 sequence reads: CASSSMLQGSDTQYF. The CDR3 nucleotides read TGCGCCAGCAGCTCCATGCTACAGGGATCAGATACGCAGTATTTT.

For this clone: A read error likely explains this, since a far larger clone differs by one base. The same CDR3 arises from other DNA sequences in this sample as well. The chain recombines TRBV2 with TRBJ2-2; tentatively, D is TRBD1 or TRBD2 (5 bases each). Per the germline V gene, CDR1 is SNHLY and CDR2 is FYNNEI. The CDR3 contains 13 residues. As DNA, the CDR3 is TGCGCCAGCAGTGAGGGGAGCACCGGGGAGCTGTTTTTT. It translates to CASSEGSTGELFF.